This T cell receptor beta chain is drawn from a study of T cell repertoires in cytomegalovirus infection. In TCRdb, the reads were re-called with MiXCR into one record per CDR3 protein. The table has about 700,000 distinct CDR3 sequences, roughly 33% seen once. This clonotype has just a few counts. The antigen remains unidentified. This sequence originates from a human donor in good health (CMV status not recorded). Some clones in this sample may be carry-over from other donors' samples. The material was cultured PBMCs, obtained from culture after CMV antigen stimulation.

The CDR3 DNA reads TGCAGCTCTAACGCCGGACAGGGGATGGAGACCCAGTACTTC. Its protein product is CSSNAGQGMETQYF. The chain links TRBV29-1 to TRBJ2-5, with 9 bases lining up with TRBD1. Per the germline V gene, CDR1 is SQVTM and CDR2 is ANQGSEA. V lost 8 bases to trimming and J lost 5 bases; unmatched junction nucleotides: 12. The CDR3 sequence is 14 residues long.